The entry below gives a single TCR beta chain sequence along with its context. Its antigen remains unknown. The sample originates from a study of T cell repertoires in cytomegalovirus infection. Via MiXCR, TCRdb re-called the reads, giving one row per CDR3 protein. The sample includes about 700,000 distinct CDR3 sequences, roughly 33% seen only once; the top ten take over 15%. CDR1 and CDR2 from the germline V gene are SQVTM and ANQGSEA. The V end lost 5 bases, the J end lost 1 base, and 13 bases lay between the germline ends. The CDR3 extends over 14 amino acids. The receptor was isolated from a human donor in good health (CMV status not recorded). Some clones in this sample may be carry-over from other donors' samples. The chain carries TRBV29-1 and TRBJ2-3; D gene uncertain. The specimen was cultured PBMCs, collected from culture after CMV antigen stimulation. This CDR3 is CSVPASPRTDTQYF. In nucleotides, the CDR3 is TGCAGCGTTCCGGCCAGCCCACGCACAGATACGCAGTATTTT.